The rows below give T cell receptor beta chains drawn from one sample of a study of blood T cell repertoires in COVID-19. Using immunoSEQ multiplex PCR, the repertoire was profiled, and TCRdb retains in-frame clones only, with some absent. The table shows a few hundred thousand clones, with over 80% occurring only once. The sample was PBMCs or T cells enriched from blood (not recorded which). The receptors were gathered from a woman in her forties or fifties who had recovered from COVID-19. Both conserved end residues are part of each CDR3. D genes are given only for firm matches. Only some rows state a clone size, as once, few, many or a class for expanded clones.

V	D	J	size	DNA	CDR3
TRBV9	.	TRBJ1-3	.	TGTGCCAGCAGCCCTCAGGACGGGAGCTCTGGAAACACCATATATTTT	CASSPQDGSSGNTIYF
TRBV7-8	.	TRBJ1-5	.	TGTGCCAGCAGCTTAATCTCATTCTCGGGGCCCCAGCATTTT	CASSLISFSGPQHF
TRBV11-3	TRBD1	TRBJ2-5	.	TGTGCCAGCAGCTCCGGTCAGGGGGCGGAGACCCAGTACTTC	CASSSGQGAETQYF
TRBV3-1/TRBV3-2	TRBD2	TRBJ2-3	.	TGTGCCAGCAGCCCGATCAATAGCGGGAGGGCGACAGATACGCAGTATTTT	CASSPINSGRATDTQYF
TRBV5-1	TRBD2	TRBJ2-1	.	TGCGCCAGCAGCACTAGCGGGAGGCCCATTTACAATGAGCAGTTCTTC	CASSTSGRPIYNEQFF
TRBV4-3	TRBD1	TRBJ1-5	few	TGCGCCAGCAGCCAAAGGGGGACAGGGGACAATCAGCCCCAGCATTTT	CASSQRGTGDNQPQHF
TRBV7-2	TRBD1	TRBJ1-5	.	TGTGCCAGCAGCATGACAGGGGGCCGGAATCAGCCCCAGCATTTT	CASSMTGGRNQPQHF
TRBV30	.	TRBJ1-5	few	TGTGCCTGGAGTGTCAGGGACAATCAGCCCCAGCATTTT	CAWSVRDNQPQHF
TRBV14	.	TRBJ1-3	.	TGTGCCAGCAGCCAAGTGCGGGGCAAAAACACCATATATTTT	CASSQVRGKNTIYF
TRBV30	.	TRBJ1-1	.	TGTGCCTGGATGGTAAGCGCCGGAACTGAAGCTTTCTTT	CAWMVSAGTEAFF
TRBV30	TRBD1	TRBJ1-4	.	TGTGCCTGGGCCGACAGGGGGAACGAAAAACTGTTTTTT	CAWADRGNEKLFF
TRBV19	TRBD1	TRBJ2-4	.	TGTGCCAGTAGTGAAAGGGGGCAGATCATTCAGTACTTC	CASSERGQIIQYF
TRBV7-2	.	TRBJ2-4	few	TGTGCCAGCAGCTTAGAAGGAGTAGGGCGGGATGCTAAATACTTC	CASSLEGVGRDAKYF
TRBV5-1	.	TRBJ2-5	.	TGCGCCAGCAGCTTGGATGGGCCCCGCCGGCAGGAGACCCAGTACTTC	CASSLDGPRRQETQYF
TRBV6-5	.	TRBJ1-2	.	TGTGCCAGCAGTTACTCAGTGGACAGTGTAGGCTACACCTTC	CASSYSVDSVGYTF
TRBV10-3	TRBD1	TRBJ2-7	once	TGTGCCATCACCCCCGGGACAGGGAACGAGCAGTACTTC	CAITPGTGNEQYF
TRBV7-9	.	TRBJ1-2	.	TGTGCCAGCAGCTTAGGACAGAGTGATGGCTACACCTTC	CASSLGQSDGYTF
TRBV6-5	TRBD2	TRBJ2-7	.	TGTGCCAGCAGGGGGCGTGGCGGGGGGCCATACGAGCAGTACTTC	CASRGRGGGPYEQYF
TRBV27	TRBD2	TRBJ2-3	.	TGTGCCAGCAGTCCGAGACTAATAGCGGGGGGGCTCACCCGAGTCGAGGATACGCAGTATTTT	CASSPRLIAGGLTRVEDTQYF
TRBV24-1	TRBD2	TRBJ2-3	.	TGTGCCACCAGTGATCCGGGAAAGCGGGGAGGCACAGATACGCAGTATTTT	CATSDPGKRGGTDTQYF
TRBV5-1	.	TRBJ1-1	.	TGCGCCAGCAGCGGAGGGAGTCTGAGTTTCACTGAAGCTTTCTTT	CASSGGSLSFTEAFF
TRBV19	.	TRBJ1-2	.	TGTGCCAGTAGTTCAGAGACTCCATATGGCTACACCTTC	CASSSETPYGYTF
TRBV4-1	.	TRBJ1-2	.	TGCGCCAGCAGCTCGCCAAGGGGCGGATACTATGGCTACACCTTC	CASSSPRGGYYGYTF
TRBV5-4	.	TRBJ1-6	few	TGTGCCAGCAGCCAGGGGCCTTCCCATAATTCACCCCTCCACTTT	CASSQGPSHNSPLHF
TRBV19	.	TRBJ1-4	many	TGTGCCAGTAGTCGTGGGGGGAGGTTCGATGAAAAACTGTTTTTT	CASSRGGRFDEKLFF
TRBV30	TRBD1	TRBJ1-2	.	TGTGCCTCGCCTGGGACAGGTACTGGCTACACCTTC	CASPGTGTGYTF
TRBV6-2/TRBV6-3	.	TRBJ2-1	.	TGTGCCAGCAGTCCACAGGGCCGGGAGCAGTTCTTC	CASSPQGREQFF
TRBV19	.	TRBJ1-2	.	TGTGCCAGTAGTATGCACCTAAACTATGGCTACACCTTC	CASSMHLNYGYTF
TRBV5-8	.	TRBJ1-2	.	TGTGCCAGCAGCCAACCCCCCCCGGGTCGCGGCTACACCTTC	CASSQPPPGRGYTF
TRBV7-3	TRBD2	TRBJ2-1	.	TGTGCCAGCAGCAATAGGACTAGAACGGGTGAGCAGTTCTTC	CASSNRTRTGEQFF
TRBV27	.	TRBJ1-2	.	TGTGCCAGCAGTCAAGGGCCGGGACCTCAGGGGTATGGCTACACCTTC	CASSQGPGPQGYGYTF
TRBV5-5	.	TRBJ1-6	.	TGTGCCAGCAGCTTGGGCGTAGGGAGCTCCTATAATTCACCCCTCCACTTT	CASSLGVGSSYNSPLHF